This is a list of T cell receptor beta chains from one sample in a study of regulatory T cells in long-lasting Graves disease. One entry per CDR3 protein results from TCRdb running MiXCR on the multiplex PCR reads. This sample has hundreds of thousands of distinct CDR3 sequences; about 16% occur once, and the top ten carry 20% to 25%. The same specimen was also included in a second study, on T cells in Graves' hyperthyroidism and ophthalmopathy.

This sample comprised peripheral blood mononuclear cells (PBMCs), obtained at new diagnosis, from a patient treated with antithyroid drugs. Every receptor here comes from a middle-aged woman with Graves disease. Each CDR3 is given with its conserved first and last residue. The D gene is left open where the match is weak. Clone size is stated in some rows and not others, as once, few, many or a class when expanded.

size: few; J: TRBJ2-5; V: TRBV12-3/TRBV12-4; D: -; CDR3: CASQGQGGETQYF; DNA: TGTGCCAGCCAAGGCCAGGGCGGGGAGACCCAGTACTTC
size: many; J: TRBJ1-1; V: TRBV12-3/TRBV12-4; D: -; CDR3: CASNRPRGKGVNTEAFF; DNA: TGTGCCAGCAACCGCCCCCGGGGGAAAGGGGTGAACACTGAAGCTTTCTTT
size: -; J: TRBJ1-2; V: TRBV25-1; D: -; CDR3: CASSRTGRGYFGYTF; DNA: TGTGCCAGCAGTAGAACAGGGCGGGGTTATTTTGGCTACACCTTC
size: -; J: TRBJ1-4; V: TRBV9; D: -; CDR3: CASSSTGGLNEKLFF; DNA: TGTGCCAGCAGCTCAACGGGGGGTTTGAATGAAAAACTGTTTTTT
size: many; J: TRBJ1-4; V: TRBV10-1; D: -; CDR3: CASSESTGGTEKLFF; DNA: TGCGCCAGCAGTGAGTCGACCGGGGGCACTGAAAAACTGTTTTTT
size: many; J: TRBJ1-2; V: TRBV2; D: -; CDR3: CASSEPAYYTF; DNA: TGTGCCAGCAGTGAACCTGCCTACTACACCTTC
size: -; J: TRBJ2-6; V: TRBV5-1; D: -; CDR3: CASSLYVDSGANVLTF; DNA: TGCGCCAGCAGCTTGTATGTAGACTCTGGGGCCAACGTCCTGACTTTC
size: many; J: TRBJ2-1; V: TRBV2; D: TRBD2; CDR3: CASSIAGGSGEQFF; DNA: TGTGCCAGCTCTATAGCGGGGGGCTCGGGTGAGCAGTTCTTC
size: few; J: TRBJ1-5; V: TRBV2; D: -; CDR3: CASSDEGGPNQPQHF; DNA: TGTGCCAGCAGTGACGAGGGGGGTCCCAATCAGCCCCAGCATTTT
size: -; J: TRBJ2-3; V: TRBV20-1; D: -; CDR3: CSATPRQPHTDTQYF; DNA: TGCAGTGCTACCCCCAGACAGCCTCACACAGATACGCAGTATTTT
size: few; J: TRBJ1-2; V: TRBV9; D: TRBD1; CDR3: CASSAQQGLVGYTF; DNA: TGTGCCAGCAGCGCTCAACAGGGGCTGGTTGGCTACACCTTC
size: few; J: TRBJ2-1; V: TRBV6-1; D: -; CDR3: CASSESWGLGEQFF; DNA: TGTGCCAGCAGTGAGAGTTGGGGGTTAGGTGAGCAGTTCTTC
size: many; J: TRBJ1-1; V: TRBV6-1; D: -; CDR3: CASSVGLSGAFF; DNA: TGTGCCAGCAGTGTGGGGCTATCTGGAGCTTTCTTT
size: many; J: TRBJ2-3; V: TRBV4-1; D: -; CDR3: CASSQVWRQETTDTQYF; DNA: TGCGCCAGCAGCCAAGTGTGGAGGCAGGAGACCACAGATACGCAGTATTTT
size: many; J: TRBJ2-3; V: TRBV10-3; D: -; CDR3: CASTGRKADTQYF; DNA: TGTGCTTCCACGGGTCGGAAGGCAGATACGCAGTATTTT
size: few; J: TRBJ2-5; V: TRBV4-2; D: TRBD2; CDR3: CASSLGTRSGETQYF; DNA: TGTGCCAGCAGCCTCGGGACTAGAAGTGGCGAGACCCAGTACTTC
size: few; J: TRBJ1-2; V: TRBV18; D: -; CDR3: CASSPSRAPLMDGYTF; DNA: TGTGCCAGCTCACCATCCCGGGCTCCTCTAATGGATGGCTACACCTTC
size: many; J: TRBJ1-1; V: TRBV3-1; D: -; CDR3: CASSQIGGRTEAFF; DNA: TGTGCCAGCAGCCAAATTGGGGGAAGGACTGAAGCTTTCTTT
size: many; J: TRBJ2-7; V: TRBV20-1; D: -; CDR3: CSALRRTATADEQYF; DNA: TGCAGTGCTCTTCGACGGACAGCCACCGCGGACGAGCAGTACTTC
size: -; J: TRBJ2-2; V: TRBV7-3; D: -; CDR3: CASSTRAHTGEPFF; DNA: TGTGCCAGCAGCACAAGGGCCCACACCGGGGAGCCGTTTTTT
size: -; J: TRBJ2-2; V: TRBV7-8; D: TRBD2; CDR3: CASSSGTSGGPAWELFF; DNA: TGTGCCAGCAGCTCCGGGACTAGCGGGGGGCCGGCGTGGGAGCTGTTTTTT
size: -; J: TRBJ1-6; V: TRBV2; D: -; CDR3: CASKGFPSSYNSPLHF; DNA: TGTGCCAGCAAAGGTTTTCCGAGCTCCTATAATTCACCCCTCCACTTT
size: many; J: TRBJ1-1; V: TRBV28; D: -; CDR3: CASSSKVLAGTEAFF; DNA: TGTGCCAGCAGTTCCAAAGTGCTTGCCGGCACTGAAGCTTTCTTT
size: many; J: TRBJ2-7; V: TRBV2; D: -; CDR3: CASSRGEQYF; DNA: TGTGCCAGCAGCCGGGGGGAGCAGTACTTC
size: few; J: TRBJ2-5; V: TRBV6-5; D: TRBD2; CDR3: CASSYSGLAGGIRQETQYF; DNA: TGTGCCAGCAGTTACTCTGGACTAGCGGGGGGGATACGACAAGAGACCCAGTACTTC
size: -; J: TRBJ2-7; V: TRBV7-2; D: -; CDR3: CASSRDTFSYEQYF; DNA: TGTGCCAGCAGCCGGGACACCTTCTCCTACGAGCAGTACTTC
size: many; J: TRBJ2-1; V: TRBV27; D: TRBD2; CDR3: CATWDLRAGGKDEQFF; DNA: TGTGCCACCTGGGACTTGAGAGCGGGGGGTAAGGATGAGCAGTTCTTC
size: few; J: TRBJ1-4; V: TRBV20-1; D: -; CDR3: CSARVPHLSNEKLFF; DNA: TGCAGTGCTAGAGTGCCACACCTGAGTAATGAAAAACTGTTTTTT
size: many; J: TRBJ2-5; V: TRBV12-3/TRBV12-4; D: -; CDR3: CASSLIRRGRQETQYF; DNA: TGTGCCAGCAGTTTAATTCGCCGGGGTCGGCAAGAGACCCAGTACTTC
size: many; J: TRBJ1-1; V: TRBV5-1; D: TRBD1; CDR3: CASSGTGTDSPGAFF; DNA: TGCGCCAGCAGCGGAACCGGGACAGACTCACCGGGAGCTTTCTTT
size: many; J: TRBJ1-3; V: TRBV3-1; D: -; CDR3: CASSPARGESSGNTIYF; DNA: TGTGCCAGCAGCCCCGCACGCGGAGAGAGCTCTGGAAACACCATATATTTT
size: -; J: TRBJ1-2; V: TRBV12-3/TRBV12-4; D: TRBD1; CDR3: CASSLGQGTNGYTF; DNA: TGTGCCAGCAGTTTGGGACAGGGAACTAATGGCTACACCTTC
size: -; J: TRBJ2-7; V: TRBV20-1; D: -; CDR3: CSATRGAGYEQYF; DNA: TGCAGTGCCACCCGGGGGGCCGGGTACGAGCAGTACTTC
size: many; J: TRBJ2-2; V: TRBV28; D: -; CDR3: CASKPPENTGELFF; DNA: TGTGCCAGTAAACCTCCAGAGAACACCGGGGAGCTGTTTTTT
size: many; J: TRBJ2-5; V: TRBV6-2/TRBV6-3; D: -; CDR3: CASAHRAETQYF; DNA: TGTGCCAGCGCCCACAGGGCAGAGACCCAGTACTTC
size: many; J: TRBJ1-5; V: TRBV2; D: -; CDR3: CASRGQRGSNQPQHF; DNA: TGTGCCAGCAGGGGCCAGAGGGGGAGCAATCAGCCCCAGCATTTT
size: -; J: TRBJ2-2; V: TRBV7-2; D: -; CDR3: CASSLKGLTGELFF; DNA: TGTGCCAGCAGCTTGAAGGGGCTGACGGGGGAGCTGTTTTTT